The rows below give T cell receptor beta chains drawn from one sample of a study of blood T cell repertoires in COVID-19. Some clones are missing from TCRdb's copy, which holds only in-frame ones; the method was immunoSEQ multiplex PCR. The sample records about 160,000 clones, roughly 85% being singletons. Material: peripheral blood. The receptors were sampled from a man aged 40-50 years with acute or convalescent COVID-19. Both conserved end residues are part of each CDR3.

cdr3_length j_call v_call cdr3_aa
15 TRBJ2-7 TRBV6-5 CASSYGQGAPYEQYF
14 TRBJ1-5 TRBV28 CASSSTGDNQPQHF
16 TRBJ2-1 TRBV7-6 CASSLGTGEVYNEQFF
15 TRBJ2-1 TRBV5-1 CASSLSAGSYNEQFF
13 TRBJ2-3 TRBV19 CATRTSGTDTQYF
18 TRBJ2-1 TRBV27 CASSLLPVIAGGLNEQFF
14 TRBJ1-2 TRBV28 CAIHPGQGLRGYTF
15 TRBJ1-2 TRBV15 CATSGAGQGADGYTF
13 TRBJ2-2 TRBV5-1 CASFSYGTGELFF
17 TRBJ2-3 TRBV2 CASSETGARSPPDTQYF
16 TRBJ2-7 TRBV6-5 CASSYYRDLGSYEQYF
15 TRBJ1-1 TRBV3-1/TRBV3-2 CASSLQGVVNTEAFF
14 TRBJ1-1 TRBV2 CASSDDNGGNRAFF
15 TRBJ2-1 TRBV5-4 CASSDARDIASEQFF
12 TRBJ2-5 TRBV6-5 CASSPNQETQYF
11 TRBJ1-1 TRBV6-6 CASSYVAEAFF
19 TRBJ1-5 TRBV19 CASSIDARQGVSRNQPQHF
14 TRBJ1-1 TRBV5-1 CASSSFDRGEQAFF
13 TRBJ1-2 TRBV27 CASSGSGPYGYTF
16 TRBJ1-1 TRBV5-1 CASSLASREGGTEAFF
12 TRBJ1-1 TRBV30 CAWSEQGPEAFF
15 TRBJ1-1 TRBV28 CASSSQGALNTEAFF
13 TRBJ2-5 TRBV5-6 CASSLWGGGTQYF
17 TRBJ1-1 TRBV6-2/TRBV6-3 CASSYSQFRGMNTEAFF
15 TRBJ1-2 TRBV4-3 CASSQDRAGSYGYTF
14 TRBJ1-3 TRBV7-2 CASRSGGSGNTIYF
15 TRBJ2-3 TRBV7-6 CASSLVTGGADTQYF
13 TRBJ1-6 TRBV2 CASQEQGNSPLHF
14 TRBJ2-3 TRBV7-9 CASSLGRLTDTQYF
16 TRBJ1-5 TRBV5-6 CASSIGTAKGDQPQHF
14 TRBJ2-4 TRBV28 CASRTESAKNIQYF
14 TRBJ2-2 TRBV2 CASSGEAGAGELFF
18 TRBJ1-2 TRBV6-6 CASSRALVGRGANYGYTF
13 TRBJ1-6 TRBV2 CASNQQLNSPLHF
16 TRBJ1-5 TRBV2 CASSAEGQGFNQPQHF
15 TRBJ1-2 TRBV5-1 CASSSEPKGGYGYTF
15 TRBJ2-6 TRBV2 CASSPDMTGANVLTF
11 TRBJ2-5 TRBV7-8 CASSFLETQYF
16 TRBJ1-2 TRBV18 CASSPTGTGGHYGYTF
14 TRBJ2-5 TRBV24-1 CATSEPGQGKTQYF
15 TRBJ2-1 TRBV10-3 CAIRAQGGSYNEQFF
16 TRBJ2-2 TRBV14 CASSPRTGGNTGELFF
16 TRBJ2-3 TRBV4-1 CASSLQTGGPGDTQYF
15 TRBJ1-1 TRBV2 CASTKARAGNTEAFF
13 TRBJ1-2 TRBV10-3 CAISGDRDFGYTF
15 TRBJ1-1 TRBV28 CASSSPGAVGTEAFF
12 TRBJ2-1 TRBV24-1 CATSDRYNEQFF
15 TRBJ1-2 TRBV27 CASRPAQGARYGYTF
14 TRBJ1-2 TRBV5-1 CASSLGQGGYGYTF
15 TRBJ1-2 TRBV24-1 CATSDSTGATNGYTF
12 TRBJ2-4 TRBV30 CAWSVLHGIQYF
14 TRBJ1-5 TRBV24-1 CATSEGQGAQPQHF
17 TRBJ2-5 TRBV20-1 CSASLRRALAGQETQYF
14 TRBJ2-5 TRBV28 CASRGTRTQETQYF
14 TRBJ2-1 TRBV21-1 CASQGGRPYNEQFF
14 TRBJ2-2 TRBV13 CASSFDRVTGELFF
15 TRBJ1-6 TRBV6-5 CASRAQGALNSPLHF
14 TRBJ2-2 TRBV5-4 CASSLAGAAGELFF
13 TRBJ2-1 TRBV30 CAWSRGAYNEQFF
16 TRBJ2-3 TRBV9 CASSVTSGASTDTQYF